The sequence of this T cell receptor beta chain was determined in a study of blood T cell repertoires in COVID-19. Study as a whole: Spain, Italy and the United States supplied samples that represented acute and convalescent COVID-19. PBMCs, B-cell-depleted T cells, or T cells were the source of the cDNA or gDNA that made up the material.

Germline assignment: CDR1 SEHNR and CDR2 FQNEAQ (reference sequence). CDR3 length: 15 amino acids. V trimming: 3 bases; J trimming: 4 bases; junction bases outside the gene matches: 4. This clone was found once. In the authors' methods: Estimates of nucleated cell counts were drawn from the amplification of reference gene primers. Assay used: immunoSEQ multiplex PCR; TCRdb lists only in-frame clones, some missing. V, J and clone size were drawn from that table, and D and trimming were deduced from the DNA. There are about 380,000 clones in the sample; almost 90% occur only once, and approximately 6.2% lies in the top ten.

The rearrangement joins TRBV7-9 to TRBJ2-1, with 9 bases fitting TRBD2. The sample comprised peripheral blood. The sequence came from a man aged 18 to 30 with active or convalescent COVID-19. The CDR3: CASSFVSGGYNEQFF. CDR3 sequence (DNA): TGTGCCAGCAGCTTCGTTAGCGGGGGATACAATGAGCAGTTCTTC.